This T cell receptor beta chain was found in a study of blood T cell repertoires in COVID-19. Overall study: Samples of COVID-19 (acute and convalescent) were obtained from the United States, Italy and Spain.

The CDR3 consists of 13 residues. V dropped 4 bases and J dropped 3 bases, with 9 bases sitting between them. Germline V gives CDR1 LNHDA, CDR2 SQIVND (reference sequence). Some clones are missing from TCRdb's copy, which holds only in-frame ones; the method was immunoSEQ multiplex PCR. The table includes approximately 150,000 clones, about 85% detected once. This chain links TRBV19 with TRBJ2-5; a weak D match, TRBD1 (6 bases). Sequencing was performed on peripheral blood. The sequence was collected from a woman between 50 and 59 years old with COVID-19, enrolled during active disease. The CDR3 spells CASSKRTEETQYF. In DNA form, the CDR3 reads TGTGCCAGTAGTAAACGGACAGAAGAGACCCAGTACTTC.